Presented here are 17 T cell receptor beta chains from one specimen sequenced in a study of OX40 agonist ivuxolimab in advanced cancers. TCRdb keeps only in-frame clones here, not all; method: immunoSEQ multiplex PCR. The table shows about 19,000 clones, with over 75% occurring only once. Sequenced here: CD4+ or CD8+ T cells sorted from blood, sampled in a trial of the OX40 agonist ivuxolimab. Receptors were obtained from an adult with an advanced solid tumor such as melanoma, head and neck, liver or kidney cancer.

The V call is TRBV10-3, the J call TRBJ1-1; D unclear. Germline-derived CDR1 and CDR2 are ENHRY and SYGVKD. There are 13 residues in the CDR3. Trimming left V 6 bases short and J 10 bases short, with 18 bases between. CDR3 in amino acids: CAIREAQNTGAFF. CDR3 nucleotides: TGTGCCATCAGGGAGGCGCAGAATACCGGAGCTTTCTTT.

V usage is TRBV9 and J usage is TRBJ1-2, with 9 bases aligning to TRBD1. The J segment lost 3 bases and the V segment lost 2 bases, leaving 8 bases of the junction unmatched. Germline-derived CDR1 and CDR2 are SGDLS and YYNGEE. The CDR3 runs to 16 residues. The CDR3, as DNA: TGTGCCAGCAGCGTGGATCGGACAGGGGTTCACTATGGCTACACCTTC. Translating gives CASSVDRTGVHYGYTF.

This clone has a handful of counts. The rearrangement links TRBV2 to TRBJ1-2; 8 nucleotides agree with TRBD1. The ends lost 9 bases at V and 7 bases at J; junction bases unmatched: 7. The germline CDR1 and CDR2 sequences are SNHLY and FYNNEI. There are 12 residues in the CDR3. CDR3 amino acids: CARWTGSGGYTF. In DNA, the CDR3 is TGTGCCAGGTGGACAGGGAGCGGTGGCTACACCTTC. The whole variable domain, filled in from reference TRBV2 and TRBJ1-2, reads EPEVTQTPSHQVTQMGQEVILRCVPISNHLYFYWYRQILGQKVEFLVSFYNNEISEKSEIFDDQFSVERPDGSNFTLKIRSTKLEDSAMYFCARWTGSGGYTFGSGTRLTVV.

V and J are TRBV6-5 and TRBJ1-2; D might be TRBD1 (6 bases). V was shortened by 2 bases and J by 4 bases, with 14 bases between the two germline ends. Germline assignment: CDR1 MNHEY and CDR2 SVGAGI. The CDR3 spans 15 residues. This CDR3 reads CASSYPSKGVYGYTF. In DNA, the CDR3 is TGTGCCAGCAGTTACCCGAGCAAGGGGGTCTATGGCTACACCTTC.

By share, this clone counts as medium-sized (0.01 to 0.1%). This sequence joins TRBV19 and TRBJ2-1; the match to TRBD2 covers 9 bases. Trimming at V came to 3 bases and at J to 7 bases, leaving 4 bases not matched to a gene. CDR1 and CDR2 from the germline V gene are LNHDA and SQIVND (reference sequence). The CDR3 consists of 14 residues. The DNA of the CDR3 is TGTGCCAGTAGTATTGCGGGAGGGCGGAATGAGCAGTTCTTC. The encoded protein is CASSIAGGRNEQFF.

V is TRBV7-9 and J is TRBJ1-5; possible D gene TRBD1, 5 bases. This CDR3 has 17 amino acids. CDR1 and CDR2 (germline): SEHNR, FQNEAQ (reference sequence). V was cut by 2 bases and J by 4 bases, with 18 bases left in between. The CDR3 DNA reads as TGTGCCAGCAGCTTACTGGGGGATGCGGGGGATAATCAGCCCCAGCATTTT. Protein: CASSLLGDAGDNQPQHF.

The gene calls are TRBV19 and TRBJ1-1, with 8 bases that match TRBD1. This CDR3 has 15 amino acids. From germline, CDR1 is LNHDA and CDR2 SQIVND (reference sequence). After removal of 6 bases from V and 4 bases from J, the junction contained 10 bases not matched to a gene. Here the CDR3 DNA reads TGTGCCAGTAGCCCCAGGGGGCCGTTGGGCACTGAAGCTTTCTTT. Its translation: CASSPRGPLGTEAFF.

The V and J genes are TRBV6-5 and TRBJ2-7, with D perhaps being TRBD1 or TRBD2 (5 bases each). The CDR3 is made up of 12 amino acids. V dropped 5 bases and J dropped 6 bases, with 11 bases sitting between them. CDR1 is MNHEY, CDR2 SVGAGI, per germline. Here the CDR3 reads CASSTDSGEQYF. The CDR3 coding sequence is TGTGCCAGCAGTACAGACAGCGGCGAGCAGTACTTC.

The chain joins TRBV27 to TRBJ2-7, with unresolved D. The CDR3 covers 14 residues. Trimming shortened V by 2 bases and J by 7 bases, and 15 bases separated the two germline ends. In germline, CDR1 is MNHEY, CDR2 SMNVEV (reference sequence). The CDR3 coding sequence is TGTGCCAGCAGTTTAAGGGCCTACACCTGGGAGCAGTACTTC. Its protein product is CASSLRAYTWEQYF.

The gene calls are TRBV7-9 and TRBJ2-3; the match to TRBD1 covers 7 bases. J lost 2 bases, V lost 7 bases, and 3 bases had no gene match. The germline CDR1 and CDR2 sequences are SEHNR and FQNEAQ (reference sequence). The CDR3 covers 13 residues. The DNA of the CDR3 is TGTGCCAGCACACAGGGGCCCACAGATACGCAGTATTTT. It encodes CASTQGPTDTQYF.

The DNA for the CDR3 is TGTGCCAGCAGCTCCACGGGAGGGCCCGAGCAGTACTTC. Protein: CASSSTGGPEQYF. The chain recombines TRBV5-5 with TRBJ2-7; 8 nucleotides match TRBD2. Germline CDR1 SGHKS, CDR2 YYEKEE (reference sequence). V dropped 3 bases and J dropped 6; count of bases not matched to a gene: 5. The CDR3 is 13 amino acids.

A few counts support this clone. This sequence joins TRBV5-4 and TRBJ2-3; 11 nucleotides agree with TRBD2. The CDR3 contains 17 residues. Germline assignment: CDR1 SGHNT and CDR2 YYREEE (reference sequence). J lost 2 bases, V lost 4 bases, and 9 bases had no gene match. The CDR3 sequence: CASSGTSGSLDTDTQYF. The DNA of the CDR3 is TGTGCCAGCAGCGGAACTAGCGGGAGTCTAGACACAGATACGCAGTATTTT.

This chain joins TRBV30 and TRBJ2-5; tentative D call: TRBD2 (5 bases). The CDR3 is 12 amino acids. The germline V and J ends were trimmed by 2 bases and 5 bases, with 9 bases remaining between them. Germline V CDR1 and CDR2: GTSNPN, SVGIG (reference sequence). The CDR3 spells CAWSRTGETQYF. DNA of the CDR3: TGTGCCTGGAGTCGTACGGGGGAGACCCAGTACTTC.

This clone is large (0.1 to 1%). The J gene is TRBJ2-1, the V gene TRBV19, with 10 bases fitting TRBD2. V gave up 3 bases and J gave up 5 bases; unmatched junction bases: 7. Germline V lookup: CDR1 LNHDA, CDR2 SQIVND (reference sequence). The CDR3 sequence is 16 residues long. CDR3 coding DNA: TGTGCCAGTAGTATGGGCCTAGCGGGAGCCGACAATGAGCAGTTCTTC. Translated, it gives CASSMGLAGADNEQFF.

V gene TRBV13 combines with J gene TRBJ2-2; a possible D gene is TRBD1 (6 bases). CDR1 is PRHDT, CDR2 FYEKMQ, per germline (reference sequence). Trimming took 0 bases from V and 3 from J, leaving 8 bases between them. This CDR3 has 15 residues. The CDR3 DNA sequence: TGTGCCAGCAGCTTAGGGGCAGGGGACACCGGGGAGCTGTTTTTT. Encoded protein: CASSLGAGDTGELFF.

The chain is built from TRBV13 and TRBJ1-4, with D tentatively TRBD1 (5 bases). Germline values: CDR1 PRHDT, CDR2 FYEKMQ (reference sequence). CDR3 length: 15 amino acids. V was shortened by 4 bases and J by 5 bases, with 14 bases between the two germline ends. In DNA, the CDR3 is TGTGCCAGCAGCTGTCGCGAGACAGCAAATGAAAAACTGTTTTTT. Its translation is CASSCRETANEKLFF.

The V gene is TRBV29-1, the J gene TRBJ2-7; D is uncertain. V lost 3 bases to trimming and J lost 2 bases, with 8 bases between them. The CDR3 is made up of 12 amino acids. The germline V gene has CDR1 SQVTM and CDR2 ANQGSEA. The CDR3 is CSVELGPYEQYF. CDR3 sequence (DNA): TGCAGCGTTGAGTTGGGTCCCTACGAGCAGTACTTC.